Sequencing of this TCR beta chain was carried out in a study of blood T cell repertoires in COVID-19. The CDR3 covers 15 residues. J was trimmed by 7 bases and V by 6 bases; bases with no gene match: 8. CDR1 is MDHEN, CDR2 SYDVKM, per germline. Sequencing was performed with immunoSEQ multiplex PCR; in TCRdb, only in-frame clones are kept and a portion is missing. This sample has some 150,000 clones, with around 88% found just once. The receptor comes from a man in his 60s with active or convalescent COVID-19. The sample was peripheral blood. The V and J genes are TRBV28 and TRBJ2-1; 11 bases align to TRBD2. The CDR3 spells CASRSTSGSRNEQFF. The CDR3, as DNA: TGTGCCAGCAGAAGCACTAGCGGGAGTAGAAATGAGCAGTTCTTC. The full variable domain, completed using reference TRBV28 and TRBJ2-1, is DVKVTQSSRYLVKRTGEKVFLECVQDMDHENMFWYRQDPGLGLRLIYFSYDVKMKEKGDIPEGYSVSREKKERFSLILESASTNQTSMYLCASRSTSGSRNEQFFGPGTRLTVL.